These T cell receptor beta chains were read from a single sample in a study of blood T cells in healthy people across ages. TCRdb called the 5' RACE reads again in MiXCR, with one record for every CDR3 protein. The sample lists hundreds of thousands of distinct CDR3 sequences; around 43% were seen once. Sequencing was done on a sample of blood. Every receptor here comes from an elderly man in good health. The CDR3 runs from the conserved cysteine through the conserved F or W. A D gene is named only where the DNA matches it firmly. Clone size, where shown, is once, few, many, or a class for clones that have expanded.

J,D,V,size,DNA,CDR3
TRBJ2-3,.,TRBV7-6,.,TGTGCCAGCAGCTTAGCGCAGGGAGATACGCAGTATTTT,CASSLAQGDTQYF
TRBJ2-7,.,TRBV14,.,TGTGCCAGCAGCCAAGCCTCTCGCTCCTACAAGCAGTACTTC,CASSQASRSYKQYF
TRBJ2-2,.,TRBV7-2,.,TGTGCCAGCAGCTTATACCAGAACACCGGGGAGCTGTTTTTT,CASSLYQNTGELFF
TRBJ2-7,TRBD2,TRBV6-2/TRBV6-3,.,TGTGCCAGCAACCCAACGGGCCTGGGACTAGCGGGGATGGTTGAGCAGTACTTC,CASNPTGLGLAGMVEQYF
TRBJ1-4,.,TRBV6-2/TRBV6-3,once,TGTGCCAGCAGTTACGGGACCGGCCGAAAACTGTTTTTT,CASSYGTGRKLFF
TRBJ1-1,.,TRBV6-2/TRBV6-3,.,TGTGCCAGCAGTGGACGTACCGAAGCTTTCTTT,CASSGRTEAFF
TRBJ2-7,.,TRBV20-1,.,TGCAGTGCTAGGAGTGGACTAAATTACTACGAGCAGTACTTC,CSARSGLNYYEQYF
TRBJ1-3,.,TRBV27,few,TGTGCCAGCAGTATCCACAGGGTGAATAATGGAAACACCATATATTTT,CASSIHRVNNGNTIYF
TRBJ2-3,TRBD1,TRBV29-1,.,TGCAGCGTTGAGACCGGGACAGCACATACGCAGTATTTT,CSVETGTAHTQYF
TRBJ2-3,TRBD1,TRBV6-2/TRBV6-3,.,TGTGCCAGCAACCTCCAGGGGGTTGGCACAGATACGCAGTATTTT,CASNLQGVGTDTQYF
TRBJ2-3,.,TRBV20-1,.,TGCAGTGCTAGCGGGCAGATCCCGGGTACGCAGTATTTT,CSASGQIPGTQYF
TRBJ2-3,.,TRBV28,.,TGTTCCAGCAGTACCATCCTAGGTACAGATACGCAGTATTTT,CSSSTILGTDTQYF
TRBJ2-1,.,TRBV12-5,.,TGTGCTAGTGGTTTCGGCCCCGGACACCCCGGAGATGAGCAGTTCTTC,CASGFGPGHPGDEQFF
TRBJ2-7,.,TRBV12-3/TRBV12-4,few,TGTGCCAGCAGTTTGAACCGGGGTTCCCGCTCCTACGAGCAGTACTTC,CASSLNRGSRSYEQYF
TRBJ2-1,.,TRBV7-2,many,TGTGCCAGCAGCTTAGCAACGACAGGGCGGGGAGTATACAATGAGCAGTTCTTC,CASSLATTGRGVYNEQFF
TRBJ2-7,.,TRBV6-1,few,TGTGCCAGCAGTCTTACAGCGCTCCAATCCTACGAGCAGTACTTC,CASSLTALQSYEQYF
TRBJ1-1,.,TRBV5-1,few,TGCGCCAGCAGCAGGGACGATAAAACTGAAGCTTTCTTT,CASSRDDKTEAFF
TRBJ1-4,TRBD1,TRBV4-3,once,TGCGCCAGCAGCCAAGGGCGGACAGGGAGGGGTGAAAAACTGTTTTTT,CASSQGRTGRGEKLFF
TRBJ2-5,.,TRBV10-1,few,TGCGCCAGCAGAGAGGAACTATCGTTGGGGGAGCAGTACTTC,CASREELSLGEQYF
TRBJ2-5,.,TRBV5-6,once,TGTGCCAGCAGCTTGGGCCAGGGACCCCAAGAGACCCAGTACTTC,CASSLGQGPQETQYF
TRBJ2-3,.,TRBV25-1,many,TGTGCCAGCAGTGAGGGGCAGTCTAGCACAGATACGCAGTATTTT,CASSEGQSSTDTQYF
TRBJ2-3,TRBD1,TRBV10-3,few,TGTGCCATCGCAGAAGACAGGGGGCTGGGAGATACGCAGTATTTT,CAIAEDRGLGDTQYF
TRBJ2-2,TRBD1,TRBV7-2,.,TGTGCCAGCAGCGAGGGACAGAGCACCGGGGAGCTGTTTTTT,CASSEGQSTGELFF
TRBJ1-4,.,TRBV7-2,.,TGTGCCAGCAGCTTAGACTGGAGCGGGGGTATTGGAACTAATAAAAAACTGTTTTTT,CASSLDWSGGIGTNKKLFF
TRBJ2-7,.,TRBV4-3,many,TGCGCCAGCAGCCAAGGGGCAGGGGAGGCCCACATACTCTACGAGCAGTACTTC,CASSQGAGEAHILYEQYF
TRBJ1-5,.,TRBV24-1,.,TGTGCCACCTGGACCCTCAGGGTTTTGAGCAATCAGCCCCAGCATTTT,CATWTLRVLSNQPQHF
TRBJ2-5,TRBD2,TRBV27,.,TGTGCCAGCAGTCCCATTCGGACTAGCGGGGGGGCAGAGACCCAGTACTTC,CASSPIRTSGGAETQYF
TRBJ2-5,.,TRBV10-3,many,TGTGCCATCAGTGAAGGAGAGACCCAGTACTTC,CAISEGETQYF
TRBJ2-7,TRBD1,TRBV7-2,.,TGTGCCAGCAGCGTCGGGACAGGGGTGTCCTACGAGCAGTACTTC,CASSVGTGVSYEQYF
TRBJ2-7,TRBD1,TRBV2,.,TGTGCCAGCAGTGCCGGACAGGGGGCCACCTACGAGCAGTACTTC,CASSAGQGATYEQYF
TRBJ1-2,.,TRBV6-2/TRBV6-3,.,TGTGCCAGCACCAGCGTAGTTAATTCGTACACCTTC,CASTSVVNSYTF
TRBJ2-3,.,TRBV20-1,few,TGCAGTGCTAGAAGGGACGGTAGCACAGATACGCAGTATTTT,CSARRDGSTDTQYF
TRBJ2-1,TRBD1,TRBV10-3,few,TGTGCCATCAGGGACTCGGGACAGGTCCGGGGGAATGAGCAGTTCTTC,CAIRDSGQVRGNEQFF
TRBJ2-5,TRBD2,TRBV5-1,few,TGCGCCAGCAGCTTGTATTCCCAGCGGGGGAGCCAAGAGACCCAGTACTTC,CASSLYSQRGSQETQYF
TRBJ2-2,TRBD2,TRBV11-2,.,TGTGCCAGCAGCTTATATTGGGGGACTAGCGGGAACACCGGGGAGCTGTTTTTT,CASSLYWGTSGNTGELFF
TRBJ2-4,TRBD2,TRBV7-2,.,TGTGCCAGCAGCCCCGGGACTAGATTTTCCAAAAACATTCAGTACTTC,CASSPGTRFSKNIQYF
TRBJ1-3,.,TRBV7-3,.,TGTGCCAGCAGCCACGGACCTTCTGGAAACACCATATATTTT,CASSHGPSGNTIYF
TRBJ2-1,.,TRBV5-6,.,TGTGCCAGCGTTCTAGGGCTCCTAATTAACAATGAGCAGTTCTTC,CASVLGLLINNEQFF
TRBJ2-7,TRBD2,TRBV7-2,.,TGTGCCAGCAGCCAAAACAGTCCTCAAACTAGCGGAGGGCAGTACTTC,CASSQNSPQTSGGQYF
TRBJ2-7,.,TRBV19,.,TGTGCCAGTAGTCTCCTACAGGGCAACGAGCAGTACTTC,CASSLLQGNEQYF
TRBJ1-5,TRBD1,TRBV20-1,.,TGCAGTGCTAGAGGGGGACAGGTCAATCAGCCCCAGCATTTT,CSARGGQVNQPQHF
TRBJ2-5,TRBD1,TRBV29-1,many,TGCAGCCTGGCAGGGGGCAGGGGAGAGGAGACCCAGTACTTC,CSLAGGRGEETQYF
TRBJ1-6,.,TRBV11-3,.,TGTGCCAGCAGCGTAGACCGGGTTTCACCCCTCCACTTT,CASSVDRVSPLHF
TRBJ2-5,.,TRBV29-1,many,TGCAGCGTTGAGGAAGGACTTGGTCGGGCGGAGACCCAGTACTTC,CSVEEGLGRAETQYF
TRBJ1-1,.,TRBV20-1,once,TGCAGTGCTAGAGAACCCGGGCGCACTGAAGCTTTCTTT,CSAREPGRTEAFF
TRBJ2-7,.,TRBV12-3/TRBV12-4,.,TGTGCCAGCAGTTTATTTCGCAACGATGGCTCCTACGAGCAGTACTTC,CASSLFRNDGSYEQYF
TRBJ2-5,.,TRBV6-2/TRBV6-3,.,TGTGCCAACAGTTACGTCGGTCGCCGGGGGACCCAGTACTTC,CANSYVGRRGTQYF
TRBJ2-3,.,TRBV9,few,TGTGCCAGCAGCGTAACCGGGGGTAAGGATACGCAGTATTTT,CASSVTGGKDTQYF
TRBJ2-4,TRBD2,TRBV7-6,few,TGTGCCAGCAGCCCTAGCGGGGGCTCATTCGGAAACATTCAGTACTTC,CASSPSGGSFGNIQYF
TRBJ2-1,TRBD2,TRBV20-1,.,TGCAGTGCTAAAGGGACTAGCGGGAGGGCCGGTGAGCAGTTCTTC,CSAKGTSGRAGEQFF
TRBJ2-7,TRBD2,TRBV10-3,once,TGTGCCATCAGTGAGTTGACGAGCGGGAAATCCTACGAGCAGTACTTC,CAISELTSGKSYEQYF
TRBJ1-2,.,TRBV7-6,.,TGTGCCAGCAGCTTAGCGCTTGACAGGAAGGCTAACTATGGCTACACCTTC,CASSLALDRKANYGYTF
TRBJ2-3,.,TRBV7-2,few,TGTGCCAGCAGCTTAGATTTCCTAGTAGCAGATACGCAGTATTTT,CASSLDFLVADTQYF
TRBJ2-1,.,TRBV6-5,.,TGTGCCAGCAGCCGCCCCCTCCGTCAGGGGTACAATGAGCAGTTCTTC,CASSRPLRQGYNEQFF
TRBJ2-5,TRBD2,TRBV7-6,.,TGTGCCAGCAGCATATCGGTACCGTCTGGACTAGCAGGGCAGACCCAGTACTTC,CASSISVPSGLAGQTQYF